These T cell receptor beta chains were read from a single sample in a study of blood T cell repertoires in COVID-19. Only in-frame clones appear in the TCRdb table, and some are missing; sequencing was by immunoSEQ multiplex PCR. The data show under 400,000 clones, roughly 90% seen once. Sequencing was performed on PBMCs or T cells enriched from blood (not recorded which). These receptors came from a young woman who had been exposed to COVID-19. The CDR3 runs from the conserved cysteine through the conserved F or W. D genes are given only for firm matches. Clone size is not always given. Where it is, it says once, few, many or a class for expanded clones.

cdr3_aa cdr3_nt j_call clone_size v_call d_call
CASSLDRGDNEQFF TGTGCCAGCAGCTTAGATCGGGGGGACAATGAGCAGTTCTTC TRBJ2-1 once TRBV11-2 TRBD2
CSVGGTSQETQYF TGCAGCGTCGGAGGGACTAGCCAAGAGACCCAGTACTTC TRBJ2-5 - TRBV29-1 TRBD2
CASSLARSEQYF TGTGCCAGCAGCTTAGCGCGTAGCGAGCAGTACTTC TRBJ2-7 - TRBV7-8 -
CASSLSGISEAFF TGTGCCAGCAGCTTGTCGGGGATCTCTGAAGCTTTCTTT TRBJ1-1 few TRBV7-3 -
CATSDFGGMNTGELFF TGTGCCACCAGTGATTTTGGAGGGATGAACACCGGGGAGCTGTTTTTT TRBJ2-2 - TRBV24-1 -
CASSETVDILKYGYTF TGTGCCAGCAGTGAAACGGTGGACATCCTAAAGTATGGCTACACCTTC TRBJ1-2 - TRBV2 -
CASSLVRGNTGELFF TGCGCCAGCAGCTTGGTCAGGGGGAACACCGGGGAGCTGTTTTTT TRBJ2-2 - TRBV5-1 -
CASSLSTGTGEGRYEQYF TGTGCCAGCAGTTTGTCCACCGGGACAGGGGAAGGGCGCTACGAGCAGTACTTC TRBJ2-7 - TRBV27 TRBD1
CASSSGQGIVPQHF TGTGCCAGCAGTTCGGGACAGGGGATCGTTCCCCAGCATTTT TRBJ1-5 - TRBV28 TRBD1
CASSWSAGGGTGELFF TGTGCCAGCAGCTGGTCAGCGGGAGGGGGCACCGGGGAGCTGTTTTTT TRBJ2-2 - TRBV7-3 TRBD2
CASSPPSGFNEQFF TGTGCCAGCTCACCGCCTAGCGGGTTCAATGAGCAGTTCTTC TRBJ2-1 - TRBV18 TRBD2